Listed below are T cell receptor beta chains from one sample, sequenced in a study of shared clonotypes between healthy human individuals. The method was immunoSEQ multiplex PCR; TCRdb's version includes in-frame clones alone and lacks a portion of them. Of about 2.3 million clones in the sample, about 92% are singletons; the top ten hold 0.39%. Sequenced sample: naive CD4+ T cells from PBMCs. Source of these receptors: a man between 18 and 29 years old in good health. Some clones in this sample may be carry-over from other donors' samples. CDR3s include the opening cysteine and the closing phenylalanine or tryptophan. D genes are given only for firm matches. Size is omitted from some rows. Given values are once, few, many or a class for expanded clones.

d_gene,v_gene,abundance,j_gene,CDR3nt,CDR3aa
TRBD1,TRBV28,NA,TRBJ1-2,TGTGCCAGCAGTTTACCGGGACAGGGAGGTGGCTACACCTTC,CASSLPGQGGGYTF
NA,TRBV7-2,NA,TRBJ2-1,TGTGCCAGCAGCTTGTTCATACGGGACTTATCTGGTGAGCAGTTCTTC,CASSLFIRDLSGEQFF
NA,TRBV7-8,NA,TRBJ1-2,TGTGCCAGCAGCCAAGGGGGGCAGGGCGGTGGCTACACCTTC,CASSQGGQGGGYTF
NA,TRBV21-1,once,TRBJ2-1,TGTGCCAGCAGCCGACCTAAAAACCTGGGACTAGCGGGAGGAGGGCAGTTCTTC,CASSRPKNLGLAGGGQFF
NA,TRBV7-8,NA,TRBJ2-2,TGTGCCAGCAGCTTAGTAGGTGGTGACACCGGGGAGCTGTTTTTT,CASSLVGGDTGELFF
NA,TRBV6-1,NA,TRBJ2-7,TGTGCCAGCAGTGCTTTGTCTGGGGGGCAGGGTAGGGACGAGCAGTACTTC,CASSALSGGQGRDEQYF
TRBD2,TRBV29-1,NA,TRBJ2-2,TGCAGCTTCCTGGGACTAGCGAACACCGGGGAGCTGTTTTTT,CSFLGLANTGELFF
NA,TRBV29-1,once,TRBJ2-5,TGCAGCGTTGTAAGGACAGCTCAAGAGACCCAGTACTTC,CSVVRTAQETQYF
NA,TRBV29-1,NA,TRBJ1-2,TGCAGCGTGGACCCAGGGCATGGCTACACCTTC,CSVDPGHGYTF
NA,TRBV29-1,NA,TRBJ2-7,TGCAGCGTTGACAGGGTAGGATCTTACGAGCAGTACTTC,CSVDRVGSYEQYF
TRBD1,TRBV7-9,few,TRBJ2-7,TGTGCCAGCAGCCCCCGGGACAGAGCCTACGAGCAGTACTTC,CASSPRDRAYEQYF
TRBD2,TRBV19,NA,TRBJ2-3,TGTGCCAGTAGTCCGCGGACTAGCGGGAGGGCTACAGATACGCAGTATTTT,CASSPRTSGRATDTQYF
TRBD2,TRBV14,once,TRBJ2-2,TGTGCCAGCAGCCAAAAACGGCCGGGACTAGCGGACACCGGGGAGCTGTTTTTT,CASSQKRPGLADTGELFF
NA,TRBV6-5,NA,TRBJ2-1,TGTGCCAGCAGTTACGACCCGGGAAATGAGCAGTTCTTC,CASSYDPGNEQFF
TRBD1,TRBV5-1,NA,TRBJ2-5,TGCGCCAGCAGCACGTCAGGGGGCTCGGAGACCCAGTACTTC,CASSTSGGSETQYF
NA,TRBV5-8,NA,TRBJ2-7,TGTGCCAGCAGCTTTCGGAAGCCCAGCTCCTACGAGCAGTACTTC,CASSFRKPSSYEQYF
NA,TRBV7-2,NA,TRBJ1-2,TGTGCCAGCAGCTTAGTAGGGGTCGACTATGGCTACACCTTC,CASSLVGVDYGYTF
NA,TRBV28,NA,TRBJ2-2,TGTGCCAGCAGTTTAAGGGATACAGGGACCGGGGAGCTGTTTTTT,CASSLRDTGTGELFF
NA,TRBV30,NA,TRBJ1-5,TGTGCCTGGAGTGCCCCTGGGCAGCCCCAGCATTTT,CAWSAPGQPQHF
NA,TRBV18,once,TRBJ1-2,TGTGCCAGCTCTTCATTCGGCTATGGCTACACCTTC,CASSSFGYGYTF
TRBD1,TRBV11-3,NA,TRBJ2-2,TGTGCCAGCAGCTTGTCAGGGGGCCTGGCCGGGGAGCTGTTTTTT,CASSLSGGLAGELFF
NA,TRBV4-3,NA,TRBJ2-7,TGCGCCAGCAGCCAAGATTTGTTTCCGGGCAGCCCAAACCCGTACGAGCAGTACTTC,CASSQDLFPGSPNPYEQYF
NA,TRBV6-1,NA,TRBJ1-1,TGTGCCAGCAGTGTAGGGGTGAACACTGAAGCTTTCTTT,CASSVGVNTEAFF
NA,TRBV5-1,few,TRBJ1-1,TGCGCCAGCAGCATAGGGGTGAACACTGAAGCTTTCTTT,CASSIGVNTEAFF
TRBD1,TRBV28,NA,TRBJ2-7,TGTGCCAGCACACCCAATCTCGGGACAGGGGGAACGTACGAGCAGTACTTC,CASTPNLGTGGTYEQYF
NA,TRBV7-8,NA,TRBJ1-1,TGTGCCAGCAGCTCGGGTTTAGGAATCACTGAAGCTTTCTTT,CASSSGLGITEAFF
NA,TRBV28,NA,TRBJ2-7,TGTGCCAGCCATCAGGCGGGGAGCTCCTACGAGCAGTACTTC,CASHQAGSSYEQYF
NA,TRBV28,NA,TRBJ1-5,TGTGCCAGCAGTTCAGGGAACAATCAGCCCCAGCATTTT,CASSSGNNQPQHF
TRBD2,TRBV7-2,NA,TRBJ2-5,TGTGCCAGCAGCACTCAGATAAGGACTAGCGGCCAAGAGACCCAGTACTTC,CASSTQIRTSGQETQYF
TRBD1,TRBV18,NA,TRBJ1-2,TGTGCCAGCTCACTACCGGGACAGGGCAAATACACCTTC,CASSLPGQGKYTF
NA,TRBV11-2,NA,TRBJ2-7,TGTGCCAGCAGCTCGGCACTGGCCCCCACGCAGTACTTC,CASSSALAPTQYF
NA,TRBV5-1,NA,TRBJ2-6,TGCGCCAGCGCATCTAGCACGGCTGGGGCCAACGTCCTGACTTTC,CASASSTAGANVLTF
NA,TRBV2,few,TRBJ1-4,TGTGCCAGCAAGGCCGACGGGACAGAAAAACTGTTTTTT,CASKADGTEKLFF
TRBD2,TRBV11-2,NA,TRBJ2-1,TGTGCCAGCAGCTTAGGGACGGGAGGGAATGAGCAGTTCTTC,CASSLGTGGNEQFF
NA,TRBV9,NA,TRBJ2-7,TGTGCCAGCAGCGTAGACCTCGGTGGGGTGTACGAGCAGTACTTC,CASSVDLGGVYEQYF
NA,TRBV11-3,NA,TRBJ2-2,TGTGCCAGCAGCCCACGGGGACCGTTGGGGACCGGGGAGCTGTTTTTT,CASSPRGPLGTGELFF
TRBD2,TRBV2,NA,TRBJ2-1,TGTGCCAGCAGGTACCGGGAGGGCCTGGATGAGCAGTTCTTC,CASRYREGLDEQFF
NA,TRBV10-3,NA,TRBJ1-2,TGTGCCTCCGGCGGCATGGCTAACTATGGCTACACCTTC,CASGGMANYGYTF
TRBD2,TRBV7-9,NA,TRBJ2-7,TGTGCCAGCAGCATGGGCGCCAGGACTAGCAGCTACGAGCAGTACTTC,CASSMGARTSSYEQYF
TRBD1,TRBV6-5,NA,TRBJ2-1,TGTGCCAGCAGTTACGGACAGGGCCCATTTTTCTTC,CASSYGQGPFFF